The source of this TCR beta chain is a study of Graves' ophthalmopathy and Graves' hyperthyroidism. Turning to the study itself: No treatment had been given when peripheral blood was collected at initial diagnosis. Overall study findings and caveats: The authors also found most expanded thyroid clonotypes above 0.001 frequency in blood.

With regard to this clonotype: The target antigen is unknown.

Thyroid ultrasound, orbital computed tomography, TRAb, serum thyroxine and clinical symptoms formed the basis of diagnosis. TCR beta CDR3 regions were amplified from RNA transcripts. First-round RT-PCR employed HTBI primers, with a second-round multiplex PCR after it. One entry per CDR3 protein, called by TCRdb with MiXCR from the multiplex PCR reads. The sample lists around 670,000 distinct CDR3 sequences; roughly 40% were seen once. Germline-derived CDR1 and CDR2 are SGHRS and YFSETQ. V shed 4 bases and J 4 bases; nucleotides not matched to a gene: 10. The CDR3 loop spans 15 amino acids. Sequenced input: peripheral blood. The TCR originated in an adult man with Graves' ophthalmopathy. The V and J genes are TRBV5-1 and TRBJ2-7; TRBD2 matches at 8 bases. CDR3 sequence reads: CASSLTGLADYEQYF. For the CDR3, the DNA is TGCGCCAGCAGCCTAACCGGACTAGCCGATTACGAGCAGTACTTC.